This entry features one T cell receptor (beta chain) sequence. These data come from a study of blood T cell repertoires in COVID-19. Across the study: Acute-phase and convalescent COVID-19 samples originated in the United States, Italy and Spain. T cells, B-cell-depleted T cells, or PBMCs provided the cDNA or gDNA that served as material.

Germline values: CDR1 SGHTA, CDR2 FQGTGA. J gave up 1 base and V 1 base, and 4 bases lay outside the gene matches. There are 17 residues in the CDR3. Source study methods: The assay estimated nucleated cells by amplifying reference gene primers. Produced via immunoSEQ multiplex PCR; TCRdb's table is partial and in-frame only. The DNA gave D and trimming, while V, J and clone size come from that table. The table shows hundreds of thousands of clones, with 85% occurring only once. The clonotype comes from a woman aged 18-29 years with acute or convalescent COVID-19. The J gene is TRBJ2-7, the V gene TRBV7-3; TRBD2 agrees at 13 bases. Input material: peripheral blood. CDR3 bases: TGTGCCAGCAGCTTAAGGCCGACTAGCGGGGGGTCCTACGAGCAGTACTTC. It translates to CASSLRPTSGGSYEQYF.